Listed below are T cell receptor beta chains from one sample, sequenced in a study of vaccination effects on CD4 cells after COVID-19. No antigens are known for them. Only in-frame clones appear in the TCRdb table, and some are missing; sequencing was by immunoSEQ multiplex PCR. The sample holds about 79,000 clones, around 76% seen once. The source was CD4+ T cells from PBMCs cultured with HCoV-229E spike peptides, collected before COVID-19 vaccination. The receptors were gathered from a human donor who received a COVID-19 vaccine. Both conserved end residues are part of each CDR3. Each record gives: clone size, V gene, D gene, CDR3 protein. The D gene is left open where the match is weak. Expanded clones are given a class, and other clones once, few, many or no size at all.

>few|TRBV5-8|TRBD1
CASSSRQGGYGYTF
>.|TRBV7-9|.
CAIRPGPGELFF
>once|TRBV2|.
CASQPGQIYGYTF
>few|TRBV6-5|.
CAIDRLNTEAFF
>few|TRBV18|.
CASSPSQGIGQPQHF
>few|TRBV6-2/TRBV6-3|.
CASSYRQNTEAFF
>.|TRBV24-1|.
CATSGGQPKNIQYF
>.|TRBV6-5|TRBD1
CATTPGQGALETQYF
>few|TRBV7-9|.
CASSLGQAKNIQYF
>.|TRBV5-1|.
CASSDAGSTDTQYF